The clone carrying this TCR beta chain was seen a handful of times. What it binds is not known. The sample originates from a study of T-cell reconstitution after alpha-beta-depleted transplantation in children. Researchers prepared the TCRbeta library using unique molecular identifiers, the study reports. TCRdb called the PCR reads again in MiXCR, with one record for every CDR3 protein. The sample holds approximately 520,000 distinct CDR3 sequences; 9.5% to 12% are singletons and the top ten take 12% to 15%. Trimming removed 4 bases from V and 3 bases from J; junction bases left unmatched: 6. The germline gives CDR1 SGHTA, CDR2 FQGNSA. This CDR3 is 15 amino acids long. Findings of the study overall: Several hundred expanded graft clones reportedly supplied alpha-beta T cells about two months after transplant. Newly produced T cells mostly accounted for T-cell counts and diversity one year post-transplant. Surviving thymic progenitors and recipient T cells were the source of high TCRbeta diversity at day 60 in some patients.

The TCR was taken from a female patient aged 2-9 years who had a stem cell transplant for aplastic anemia, so the T cells may come from the graft donor. This specimen was PBMCs, mostly from graft donor cells, taken 180 days after TCRalphabeta/CD19-depleted stem cell transplant. This chain links TRBV7-2 with TRBJ2-7; 10 positions agree with TRBD1. The CDR3 sequence is CASSSPRDRGYEQYF. CDR3 bases: TGTGCCAGCAGCTCGCCCCGGGACAGGGGCTACGAGCAGTACTTC.